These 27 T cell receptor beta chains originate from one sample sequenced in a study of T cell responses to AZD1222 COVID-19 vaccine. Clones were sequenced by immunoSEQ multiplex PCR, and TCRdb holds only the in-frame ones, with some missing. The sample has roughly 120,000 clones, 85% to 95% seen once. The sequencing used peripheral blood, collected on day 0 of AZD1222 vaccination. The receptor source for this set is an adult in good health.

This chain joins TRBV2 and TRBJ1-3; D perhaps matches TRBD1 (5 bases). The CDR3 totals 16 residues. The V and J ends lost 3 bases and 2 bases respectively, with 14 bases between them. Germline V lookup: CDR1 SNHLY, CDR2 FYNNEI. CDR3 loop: CASSDVREGAGNTIYF. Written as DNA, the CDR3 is TGTGCCAGCAGTGATGTCAGGGAAGGGGCTGGAAACACCATATATTTT.

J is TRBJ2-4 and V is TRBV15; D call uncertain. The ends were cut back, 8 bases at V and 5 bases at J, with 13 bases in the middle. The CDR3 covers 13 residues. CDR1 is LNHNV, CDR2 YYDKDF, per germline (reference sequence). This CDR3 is CATAEMDQNIQYF. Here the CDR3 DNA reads TGTGCCACCGCGGAGATGGACCAAAACATTCAGTACTTC.

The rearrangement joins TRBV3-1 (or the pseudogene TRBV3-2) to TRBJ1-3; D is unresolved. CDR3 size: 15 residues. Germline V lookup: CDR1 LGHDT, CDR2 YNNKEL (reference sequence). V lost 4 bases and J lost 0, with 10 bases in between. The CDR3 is CASSPTLNSGNTIYF. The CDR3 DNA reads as TGTGCCAGCAGCCCGACTCTTAACTCTGGAAACACCATATATTTT.

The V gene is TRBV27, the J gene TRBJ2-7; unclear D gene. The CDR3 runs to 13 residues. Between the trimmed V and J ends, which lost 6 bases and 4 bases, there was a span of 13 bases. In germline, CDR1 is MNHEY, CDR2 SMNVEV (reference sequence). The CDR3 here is CASSLGMGYEQYF. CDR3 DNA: TGTGCCAGCAGCTTGGGGATGGGGTACGAGCAGTACTTC.

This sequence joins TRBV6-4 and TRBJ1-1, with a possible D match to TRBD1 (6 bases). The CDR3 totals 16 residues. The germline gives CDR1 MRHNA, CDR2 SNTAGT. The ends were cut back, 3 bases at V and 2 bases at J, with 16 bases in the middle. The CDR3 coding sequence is TGTGCCAGCAGTGAATTCGGGTGGGGGCGAAACACTGAAGCTTTCTTT. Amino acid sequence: CASSEFGWGRNTEAFF.

The CDR3 loop reads CASTRQGGYGYTF. CDR3 nucleotide sequence: TGTGCCAGCACCCGACAGGGAGGCTATGGCTACACCTTC. J is TRBJ1-2 and V is TRBV27; 7 bases match TRBD1. Germline V gene data show CDR1 as MNHEY and CDR2 as SMNVEV (reference sequence). After removal of 7 bases from V and 4 bases from J, the junction contained 6 bases not matched to a gene. There are 13 residues in the CDR3.

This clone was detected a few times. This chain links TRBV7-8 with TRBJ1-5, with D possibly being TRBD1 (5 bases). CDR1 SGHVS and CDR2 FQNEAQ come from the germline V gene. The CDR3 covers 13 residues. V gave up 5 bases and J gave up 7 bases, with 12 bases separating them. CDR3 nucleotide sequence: TGTGCCAGCAGCCCTGGGGGGGGGCAGCCCCAGCATTTT. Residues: CASSPGGGQPQHF.

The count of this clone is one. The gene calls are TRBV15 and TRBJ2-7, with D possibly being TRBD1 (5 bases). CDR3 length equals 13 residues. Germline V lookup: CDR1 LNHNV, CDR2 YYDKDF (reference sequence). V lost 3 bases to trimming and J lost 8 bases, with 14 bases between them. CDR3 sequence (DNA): TGTGCCACCAGCAGGAAGGGGCAGACCCAGCAGTACTTC. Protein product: CATSRKGQTQQYF.

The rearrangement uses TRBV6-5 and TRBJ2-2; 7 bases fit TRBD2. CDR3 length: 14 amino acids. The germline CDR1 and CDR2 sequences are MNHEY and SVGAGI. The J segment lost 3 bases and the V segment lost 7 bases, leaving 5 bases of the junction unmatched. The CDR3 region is CASNREAYTGELFF. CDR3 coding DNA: TGTGCCAGCAATCGGGAGGCCTACACCGGGGAGCTGTTTTTT.

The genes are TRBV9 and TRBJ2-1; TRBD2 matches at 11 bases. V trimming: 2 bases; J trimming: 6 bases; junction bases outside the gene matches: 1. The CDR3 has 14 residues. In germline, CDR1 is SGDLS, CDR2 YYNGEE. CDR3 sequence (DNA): TGTGCCAGCAGCGTCGGGACTAGCGGCAATGAGCAGTTCTTC. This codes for CASSVGTSGNEQFF.

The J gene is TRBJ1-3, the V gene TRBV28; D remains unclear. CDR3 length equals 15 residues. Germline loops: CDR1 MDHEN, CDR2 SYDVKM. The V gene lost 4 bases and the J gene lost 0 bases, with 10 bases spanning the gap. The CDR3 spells CASSYPDGSGNTIYF. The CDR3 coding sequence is TGTGCCAGCAGTTACCCGGACGGCTCTGGAAACACCATATATTTT.

CDR3 DNA sequence: TGTGCCAGCAGCTGGGGTCTCGGCAACACCGGGGAGCTGTTTTTT. Its protein product is CASSWGLGNTGELFF. The V and J genes are TRBV5-6 and TRBJ2-2; D not resolved. Trimming shortened V by 3 bases and J by 2 bases, and 11 bases separated the two germline ends. This CDR3 contains 15 residues. The germline V gene encodes CDR1 SGHDT and CDR2 YYEEEE.

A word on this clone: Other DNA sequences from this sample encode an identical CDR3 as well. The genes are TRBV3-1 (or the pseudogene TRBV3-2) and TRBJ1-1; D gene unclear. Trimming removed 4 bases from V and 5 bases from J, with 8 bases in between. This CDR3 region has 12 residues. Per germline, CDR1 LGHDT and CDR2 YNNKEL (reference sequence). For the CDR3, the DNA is TGTGCCAGCAGCCCAGTGGGGACTGAAGCTTTCTTT. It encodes CASSPVGTEAFF.

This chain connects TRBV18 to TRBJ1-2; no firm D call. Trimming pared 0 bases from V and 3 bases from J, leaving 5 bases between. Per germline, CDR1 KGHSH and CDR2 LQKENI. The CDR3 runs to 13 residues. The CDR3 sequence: CASSPPTYYGYTF. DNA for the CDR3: TGTGCCAGCTCACCACCGACCTACTATGGCTACACCTTC.

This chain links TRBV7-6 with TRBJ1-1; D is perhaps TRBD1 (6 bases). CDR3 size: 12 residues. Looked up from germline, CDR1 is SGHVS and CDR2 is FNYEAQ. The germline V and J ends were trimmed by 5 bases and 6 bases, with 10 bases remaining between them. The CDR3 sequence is CASSPRTAEAFF. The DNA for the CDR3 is TGTGCCAGCAGCCCGAGGACAGCTGAAGCTTTCTTT.

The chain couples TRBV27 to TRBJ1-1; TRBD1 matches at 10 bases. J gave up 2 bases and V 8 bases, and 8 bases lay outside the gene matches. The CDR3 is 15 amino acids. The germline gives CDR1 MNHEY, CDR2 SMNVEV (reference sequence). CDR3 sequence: CASGFLTGGNTEAFF. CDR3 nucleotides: TGTGCCAGCGGGTTTTTGACAGGGGGCAACACTGAAGCTTTCTTT.

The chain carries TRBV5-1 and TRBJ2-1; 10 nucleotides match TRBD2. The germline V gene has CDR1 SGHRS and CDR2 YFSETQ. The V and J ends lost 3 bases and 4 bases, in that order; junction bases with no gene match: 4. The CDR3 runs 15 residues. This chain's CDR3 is CASSSGLAVYNEQFF. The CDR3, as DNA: TGCGCCAGCAGCTCTGGACTAGCGGTATACAATGAGCAGTTCTTC.

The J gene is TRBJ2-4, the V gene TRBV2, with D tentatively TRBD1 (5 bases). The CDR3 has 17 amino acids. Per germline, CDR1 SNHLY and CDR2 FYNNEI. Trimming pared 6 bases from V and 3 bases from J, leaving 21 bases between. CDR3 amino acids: CASSPPFGAMGKNIQYF. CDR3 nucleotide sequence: TGTGCCAGCAGCCCCCCTTTTGGGGCTATGGGCAAAAACATTCAGTACTTC.

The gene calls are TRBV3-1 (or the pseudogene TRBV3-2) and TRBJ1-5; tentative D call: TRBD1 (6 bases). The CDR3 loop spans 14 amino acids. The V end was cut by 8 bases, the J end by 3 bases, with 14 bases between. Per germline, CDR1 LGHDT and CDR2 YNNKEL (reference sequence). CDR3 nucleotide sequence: TGTGCCAGCCTCCAAGCAGGGGACAATCAGCCCCAGCATTTT. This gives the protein CASLQAGDNQPQHF.

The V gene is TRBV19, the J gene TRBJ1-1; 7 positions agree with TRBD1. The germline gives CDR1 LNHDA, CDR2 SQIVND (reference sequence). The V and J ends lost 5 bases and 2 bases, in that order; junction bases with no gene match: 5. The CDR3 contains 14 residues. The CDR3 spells CASSLQGPNTEAFF. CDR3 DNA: TGTGCCAGTAGTTTACAGGGGCCTAACACTGAAGCTTTCTTT. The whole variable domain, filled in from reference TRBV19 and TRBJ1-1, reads DGGITQSPKYLFRKEGQNVTLSCEQNLNHDAMYWYRQDPGQGLRLIYYSQIVNDFQKGDIAEGYSVSREKKESFPLTVTSAQKNPTAFYLCASSLQGPNTEAFFGQGTRLTVV.

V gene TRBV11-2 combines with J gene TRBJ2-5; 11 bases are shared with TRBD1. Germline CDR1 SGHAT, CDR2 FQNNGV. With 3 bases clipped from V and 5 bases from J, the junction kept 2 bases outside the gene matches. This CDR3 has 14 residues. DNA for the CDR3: TGTGCCAGCAGCTTCGGACAGGGGGCTGAGACCCAGTACTTC. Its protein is CASSFGQGAETQYF.

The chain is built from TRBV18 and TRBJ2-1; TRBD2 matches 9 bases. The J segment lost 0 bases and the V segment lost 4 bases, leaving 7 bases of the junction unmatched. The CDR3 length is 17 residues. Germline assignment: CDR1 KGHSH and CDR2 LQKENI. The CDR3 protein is CASSRMTSGDSYNEQFF. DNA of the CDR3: TGTGCCAGCTCACGAATGACTAGCGGAGACTCCTACAATGAGCAGTTCTTC. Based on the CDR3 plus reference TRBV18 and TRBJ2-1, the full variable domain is NAGVMQNPRHLVRRRGQEARLRCSPMKGHSHVYWYRQLPEEGLKFMVYLQKENIIDESGMPKERFSAEFPKEGPSILRIQQVVRGDSAAYFCASSRMTSGDSYNEQFFGPGTRLTVL.

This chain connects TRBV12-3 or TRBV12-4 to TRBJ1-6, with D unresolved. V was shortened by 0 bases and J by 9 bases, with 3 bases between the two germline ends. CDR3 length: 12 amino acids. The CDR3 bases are TGTGCCAGCAGTTTAGCCCCTTCACCCCTCCACTTT. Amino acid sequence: CASSLAPSPLHF.

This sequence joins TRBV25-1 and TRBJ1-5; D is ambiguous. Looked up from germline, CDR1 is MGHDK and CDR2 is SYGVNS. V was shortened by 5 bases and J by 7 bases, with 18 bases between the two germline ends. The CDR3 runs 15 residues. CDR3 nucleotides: TGTGCCAGCAGTAGAGAGACAATCGTCACCCAGCCCCAGCATTTT. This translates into CASSRETIVTQPQHF.

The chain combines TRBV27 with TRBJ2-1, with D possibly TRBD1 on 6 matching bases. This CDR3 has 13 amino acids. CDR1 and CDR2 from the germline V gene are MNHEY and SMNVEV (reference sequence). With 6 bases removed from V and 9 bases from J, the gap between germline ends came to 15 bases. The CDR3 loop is CASSHGQTVEQFF. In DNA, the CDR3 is TGTGCCAGCAGCCACGGACAGACCGTTGAGCAGTTCTTC.

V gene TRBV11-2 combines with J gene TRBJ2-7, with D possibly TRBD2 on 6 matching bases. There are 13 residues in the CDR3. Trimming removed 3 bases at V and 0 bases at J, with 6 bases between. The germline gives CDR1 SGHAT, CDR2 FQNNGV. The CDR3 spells CASSFGGSYEQYF. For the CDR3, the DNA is TGTGCCAGCAGCTTCGGGGGCTCCTACGAGCAGTACTTC.

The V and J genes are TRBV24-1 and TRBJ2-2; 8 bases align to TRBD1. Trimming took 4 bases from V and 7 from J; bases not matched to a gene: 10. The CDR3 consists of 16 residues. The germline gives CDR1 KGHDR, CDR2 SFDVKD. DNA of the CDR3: TGTGCCACCAGTGAGTCCTGGACAGGGAATTTCGGGGAGCTGTTTTTT. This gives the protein CATSESWTGNFGELFF.